What follows is one T cell receptor beta chain and its context. Its antigen specificity is not known. Nothing much larger sits one base from this clone, and base qualities are not available. This entry is derived from a study of shared clonotypes between healthy human individuals (dated by TCRdb to the early 2020s). At the level of the whole study: The cohort included a few men and a couple of women between 18 and 49 years of age. Leukapheresis yielded between about 0.85 and 9.5 billion PBMCs per donor. The study deeply sequenced blood TCR repertoires of roughly five healthy adults to estimate repertoire size and the extent of clonotype sharing between individuals. To increase sequencing depth and limit assay-specific biases, different laboratories used diverse techniques to prepare libraries and sequence TCR repertoires. For each donor, three plates each were used for CD4 naive and CD4 memory, two plates were used for CD8 naive, and one plate was used for CD8 memory.

CDR1 and CDR2 (MNHEY, SVGAGI) derive from the germline V gene. V is shortened by 7 bases, J by 2 bases, and the region joining them spans 10 bases. The cysteine opens and the phenylalanine closes a CDR3 of 13 amino acids. Only CDR3 DNA remains: 39 bases, in frame from the first base. Using the deep immunoSEQ assay, TCR CDR3 regions were amplified from genomic DNA by multiplex PCR. For each cell subset, the extracted genomic DNA was distributed evenly across all wells of several immunoSEQ 96-well plates, and each plate served as one replicate. Each replicate PCR for sorted subsets received approximately 200 ng genomic DNA, equal to tens of thousands of T cell genomes. Purified libraries were measured with a Qubit 3.0 fluorometer, size-checked on a Bioanalyzer 2100, and measured again with the KAPA Library Quantification kit. A separate single-read 150-cycle Illumina NextSeq 550 flow cell was used to sequence each immunoSEQ 96-well plate. The published analysis was carried out like this. Because only junctional sequences without quality scores were contained in the immunoSEQ output, filtering matching that applied to full-length reads could not be performed. Sequences were annotated with PyIR, a Python wrapper for IgBLAST v1.9, and V/J genes and CDR3 were assigned using IMGT germline references. Reads with weak V/J assignments (E-value above 1e-6), missing CDR3, stop codons, out-of-frame junctions, or ambiguous translated residues were removed. A V3J clonotype was defined by an identical inferred V gene, J gene, and CDR3 amino acid sequence. The percentage overlap between two repertoires was calculated by dividing the number of shared unique clonotypes by the size of the smaller repertoire. Repertoire richness was assessed with RTK rarefaction, the Chao1 estimator, and Recon v2.1 estimates of unobserved clonotypes. OLGA was used to compute generation probabilities for all TCRbeta clonotypes that the gDNA method yielded from a handful of donors. Not all clones reach the TCRdb copy of this immuneACCESS table, which keeps in-frame sequences only. Checked studies attribute under half of the gap to unresolved V genes and leave the rest unexplained. D and trimming come from the DNA, and the V and J calls and clone size come from that table. The sample table contains approximately 1.4 million clones; only one count was recorded for approximately 98% of them. Together, the top ten hold 0.4% to 0.55% of the sample.

Overall results and qualifications from the work: Sampling was limited to blood, and TCR repertoires in tissue likely differ from TCR repertoires in blood. When four donors were compared, the shared fraction of clonotypes was around 5% for naive CD4, approximately 3.3% for naive CD8, roughly 2.5% for memory CD4, and roughly 0.4% for memory CD8. Compared with non-shared clonotypes, the clonotypes found in all four sorted-subset donors had higher generation probabilities. Even with the large sequencing depth, rarefaction of the sorted-subset datasets indicated that sequencing was incomplete. Naive subsets generally had larger estimated clonotype richness than memory subsets. Based on pairwise subsampling, the degree of clonotype sharing among donors was expected to be affected by sequencing depth. The small number of donors limited the genetic and exposure-history diversity represented.

Donors were healthy HIV-negative adults with no recently reported acute infections or vaccinations. Only Caucasian adults living in Nashville, Tennessee, USA were represented among the donors. Magnetic negative selection was used to enrich CD4+ T cells, after which naive cells were positively selected on CD45RA and the negative fraction became the memory subset. Blood was obtained by leukapheresis, after which PBMCs were separated by Ficoll-Histopaque density gradient centrifugation and cryopreserved in liquid nitrogen vapor phase. Analytical flow cytometry was used to check the purity and quantity of every magnetically sorted T cell population. Genomic DNA was isolated from each sorted fraction and quantified by UV absorbance on a Nanodrop 2000c.

The source is a young man in good health. Sequencing was carried out using naive CD4+ T cells sorted from blood. Explained via the paper, the cell subset or site label denotes: CD45RA+ positively selected. The chain couples TRBV6-5 to TRBJ2-3, and perhaps TRBD1 as D gene, on 6 matching bases. DNA sequence: TGTGCCAGCATAGACAGGATCACAGATACGCAGTATTTT. Translated, this gives CASIDRITDTQYF.